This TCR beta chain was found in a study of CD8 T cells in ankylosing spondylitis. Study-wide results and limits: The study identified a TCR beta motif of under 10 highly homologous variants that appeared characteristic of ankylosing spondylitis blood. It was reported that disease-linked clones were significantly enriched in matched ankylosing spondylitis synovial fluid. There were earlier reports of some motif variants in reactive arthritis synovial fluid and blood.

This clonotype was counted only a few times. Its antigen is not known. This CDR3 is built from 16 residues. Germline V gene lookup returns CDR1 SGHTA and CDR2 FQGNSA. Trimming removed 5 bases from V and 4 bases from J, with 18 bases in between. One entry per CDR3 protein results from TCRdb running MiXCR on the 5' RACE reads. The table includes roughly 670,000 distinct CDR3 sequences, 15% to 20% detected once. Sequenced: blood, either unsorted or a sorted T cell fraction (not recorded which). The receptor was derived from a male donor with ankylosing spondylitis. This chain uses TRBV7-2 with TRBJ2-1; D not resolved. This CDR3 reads CASSLTASIPYNEQFF. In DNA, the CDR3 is TGTGCCAGCAGCCTTACAGCATCGATCCCGTACAATGAGCAGTTCTTC.